This record covers a single TCR beta chain. Its antigen target is currently unknown. A junction boundary mismatches the germline segment, possibly from a read error. The sample originates from a study of cytomegalovirus exposure and HLA in healthy donors (dated by TCRdb to 2015 to 2018). About the full investigation: An earlier analysis of roughly 500 of the donors reported under 300 Gb of sequence data and 117 million unique TCR beta sequences obtained from about 180 million T cells. About 300 gigabases of sequencing data and tens of millions of unique TCR sequences made up an early release that covered approximately 620 HLA-typed donors. Of the approximately 400 genotyped donors, over 70% fell in the genetic ancestry cluster associated with self-reported Caucasian donors. The study aimed to test whether cataloging public T cell receptors could reveal signatures of past pathogen exposure. Using immunosequencing, the study profiled T cell repertoires from around 680 subjects and related those repertoires to cytomegalovirus serostatus. In addition to the first cohort of 666 subjects, a separate validation cohort of some 120 different subjects was used. To predict cytomegalovirus infection status, the study brought together high-throughput TCR immunosequencing, statistical association of individual TCRs with disease status, and machine learning. To study patterns of TCR occurrence, a later analysis re-analyzed previously published TCR beta repertoires from several hundred donors and added high-resolution HLA genotyping. In the later analysis, no new phenotypic data were used to find candidate immune exposures; instead, reliance was placed on TCR beta sequences and their occurrence across donors. To decide whether each TCR beta V gene segment behaved as functional or pseudogenic, an earlier analysis of approximately 600 of the donors relied on high-throughput TCR beta sequencing. Donor age, sex, ethnicity and CMV serostatus were compiled alongside the repertoire data. In a later genetic analysis, genome-wide SNP genotypes for about 65% of the roughly 670 donors were used, and that subset was treated as a discovery cohort. Every discovery cohort repertoire had been produced on one sequencing platform. Class I and class II HLA loci were covered by the typing at four-digit resolution. The number of donors typed differed by locus, with 629-630 for A, B, C, DRB1 and DQB1, more than 500 for DQA1, 606 for DPA1, and around 460 for DPB1. Five DR-DQ haplotypes were treated as single units for association and clustering because of strong linkage in the cohort. Among some 400 genotyped donors of the cohort, an average of about 240,000 unique TCR beta nucleotide sequences were sequenced per donor, about a sixth of them non-productive. The paper's findings and limits, for the study overall: In a later analysis, some 17,000 TCR beta sequences were associated with specific HLA alleles at a false discovery rate of 0.05. Assigning TCR associations to individual alleles was difficult when HLA alleles, especially DR and DQ, strongly co-occurred. A further reported finding was that TCR beta sequences accurately predicted the HLA-A and HLA-B alleles for most subjects in the first cohort. Most TCR sequences were observed very rarely across donors, whereas some public TCRs were present in many individuals. The sequencing pipeline was judged likely to have produced a cluster of highly shared sequence variants as a technical artifact. The presence/absence analyses assumed that sequencing depth was roughly uniform across donors, and that assumption may not be true. In a later analysis, HLA-associated TCR beta chains showed more clonal expansion and lower generation probabilities than non-associated chains that were equally common. This cohort had only TCR beta chains sequenced, and the lack of alpha or paired-chain data limited which features could be detected. Three of the identified cytomegalovirus-associated TCR beta chains were confirmed in vitro to be specific for cytomegalovirus antigens. In the study, some 160 TCR beta chains were listed as associated with cytomegalovirus. CMV serostatus was the only immune exposure information available for the cohort. Correlated functional status among segregating V segments might be attributable to linkage disequilibrium, but an unknown experimental factor could not be ruled out. An earlier analysis of around 540 of the donors showed that most TCR beta V segments appeared in productive rearrangements either about 87% or about 30% of the time, which broadly matched IMGT annotations. A later analysis found that most CMV-associated TCR beta chains appeared HLA-restricted, with HLA associations seemingly driven largely by CMV exposure. An association between a missense DCLRE1C variant and V-gene and J-gene trimming of TCR beta chains was found in a later genetic analysis and replicated in an independent cohort. In a later analysis, TCR association rates were found to vary across HLA loci, with the most associated TCRs seen for DRB1 alleles and the fewest for HLA-C alleles. In a later analysis, several top co-occurrence clusters were reported to appear linked to parvovirus B19, influenza, CMV and Epstein-Barr virus. In both the original and validation cohorts, the classifier was reported to diagnose cytomegalovirus status with high specificity and sensitivity. Some IMGT-functional V segments, including TRBV6-2 and TRBV6-3, could not be told apart with the 87-base-pair reads, so those segments were excluded. Because counts were too low, seventeen rarely observed V segments, including chromosome 9 orphons, were excluded from the earlier analysis of some 590 of the donors. According to a later genetic analysis, donors in an Asian-associated ancestry cluster had fewer N-insertions in productive TCRs than the roughly 700-donor mean. According to the authors, the approach could potentially be generalized to other disease states and immunological phenotypes. Because HLA typing was missing for some donors at each locus, association tests included only the typed subset.

The cysteine opens and the phenylalanine closes a CDR3 of 18 amino acids. Of the read, only the CDR3 DNA is kept; its 54 bases are in frame from base 1. The germline V gene yields SGHDT for CDR1 and YYEEEE for CDR2. The library relied on the immunoSEQ multiplex PCR assay. For the multiplex PCR, a mixture combining 60 forward primers for TCR Vbeta segments and 13 reverse primers for TCR Jbeta segments was used. The CDR3 region of rearranged TCR beta genes was amplified from genomic DNA by a multiplex PCR assay. On the Illumina HiSeq System, the amplified TCR beta libraries were sequenced as 87-base-pair reads. Processing in the source paper ran as follows. Across the 600 to 700 repertoires, a later analysis counted around 80 million unique TCR beta chains, around 11 million of which were shared by at least two donors. Raw reads were error-corrected and collapsed into unique sequences by a nearest-neighbor algorithm in which closely related sequences were merged to remove PCR and sequencing errors. Alignment of CDR3 sequences to IMGT reference sequences was used to assign V, D and J gene segments. For a sequence to be retained, a match of at least six nucleotides was required to both a V gene segment and a J gene segment. Rearrangements were classified as productive when the CDR3 lacked stop codons and remained in frame with V and J, and all other rearrangements were classified as non-productive. CDR3 was defined by IMGT convention, running from the second conserved V-encoded cysteine to the conserved J-encoded phenylalanine. The earlier analysis of approximately 590 of the donors excluded any sequence lacking an unambiguous match to a single V gene segment. In an earlier analysis of about 590 of the donors, a V segment was called functional when productive rearrangements were above 56.7%, and segregating when the standard deviation between donors exceeded 5%. A statistical classification framework was developed to diagnose cytomegalovirus status using the catalog of TCR beta chain sequences. In a later analysis, TCR nucleotide sequences were compared against IMGT/GENE-DB human TR gene sequences so that V and J genes could be assigned. A later analysis assigned CDR3 sequences and most-parsimonious VDJ recombination scenarios with the TCRdist pipeline. A later analysis defined each TCR beta chain by its CDR3 amino acid sequence plus V-gene family, and excluded reads lacking a unique V-gene family. A later analysis removed 592 highly shared, low-generation-probability nucleotide sequences to deal with suspected cross-contamination and a sequencing artifact. In a later analysis, a clonal expansion index was calculated for each public chain from normalized within-repertoire ranks of inferred template counts. In a later analysis, generation probabilities were computed with a VDJ recombination model fitted to out-of-frame rearrangements, and the resulting probabilities were checked against IGoR. In a later analysis, TCR-TCR, TCR-HLA and TCR-CMV co-occurrence was scored with hypergeometric tests, and a repertoire-size bias correction was applied to TCR pairs. In a later analysis, false discovery rates were estimated by permuting HLA or CMV assignments 20 times. In a later analysis, co-occurring TCRs were grouped with DBSCAN, and TCRdist sequence similarity was added when clustering was performed within HLA-allele-positive subsets. Repertoires with fewer than 30,000 or more than 120,000 public chains were left out of co-occurrence clustering, as were about 5 repertoires with anomalous nucleotide sharing. The immuneACCESS repertoire file appears here via TCRdb, limited to in-frame rearrangements. These files lack a portion of the clones; in checked studies, under half of the deficit traces to unresolved V genes, and the cause of the others is not known. Clonal size and the V and J genes are those of that table, whereas D and trimming came from the DNA. Here the sample has 35,000 to 45,000 clones; roughly 47% occur a single time. The ten largest clones add up to around an eighth of the sample.

In total, about 650 healthy bone marrow donors made up the cohort. At the time of sampling, every cohort member was nominally healthy, though immune exposures that went unrecorded were likely present. Of the approximately 670 cohort members, approximately 290 had a positive CMV serostatus and just over 350 had a negative one, while no CMV serostatus was recorded for the donor. A peripheral blood sample was provided by each donor, and peripheral blood mononuclear cells were used for TCR beta sequencing. Genomic DNA was extracted from the blood cell samples with the Qiagen DNeasy Blood Extraction Kit.

Recombination linked TRBV5-6 to TRBJ1-5, with a tentative D gene TRBD1 over 6 matching bases. This TCR was sampled from a human donor in good health. The specimen was PBMCs. The CDR3 region reads CASSSMLTGEDSNQPQNF. The nucleotide sequence reads as follows: TGTGCCAGCAGCTCGATGTTGACAGGCGAGGATAGCAATCAGCCCCAGAATTTT.